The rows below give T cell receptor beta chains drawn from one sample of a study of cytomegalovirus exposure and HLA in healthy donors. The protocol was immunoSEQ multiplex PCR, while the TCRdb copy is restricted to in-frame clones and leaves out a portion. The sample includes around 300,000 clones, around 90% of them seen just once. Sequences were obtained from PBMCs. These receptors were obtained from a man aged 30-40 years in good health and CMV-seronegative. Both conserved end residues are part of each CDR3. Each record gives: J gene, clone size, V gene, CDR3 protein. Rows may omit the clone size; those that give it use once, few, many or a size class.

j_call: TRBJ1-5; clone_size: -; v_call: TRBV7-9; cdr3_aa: CASSLGTGGAEPQHF
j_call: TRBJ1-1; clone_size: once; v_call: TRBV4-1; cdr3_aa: CASSHGQGRAFF
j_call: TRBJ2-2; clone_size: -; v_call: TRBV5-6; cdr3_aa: CASSFTGGVNTGELFF
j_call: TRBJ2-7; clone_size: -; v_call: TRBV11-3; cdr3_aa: CASSLDQREQYF
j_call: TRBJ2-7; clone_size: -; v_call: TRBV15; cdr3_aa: CATSRDYGGGGRSYEQYF
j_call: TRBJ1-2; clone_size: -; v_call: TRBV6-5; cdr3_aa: CASSGGVGYTF
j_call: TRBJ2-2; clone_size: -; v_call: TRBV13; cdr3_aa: CASKRGQGYGGELFF
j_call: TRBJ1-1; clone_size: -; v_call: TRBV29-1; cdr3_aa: CSVLRSGWGLNTEAFF
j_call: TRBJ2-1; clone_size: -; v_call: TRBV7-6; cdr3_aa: CASSQLSGAYNEQFF
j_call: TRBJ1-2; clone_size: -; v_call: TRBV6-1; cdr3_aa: CASSEQGLYGYTF
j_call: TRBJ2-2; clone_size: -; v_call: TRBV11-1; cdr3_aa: CASSYRGAPNTGELFF
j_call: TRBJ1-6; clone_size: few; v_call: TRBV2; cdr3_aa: CASSGQGASPLHF
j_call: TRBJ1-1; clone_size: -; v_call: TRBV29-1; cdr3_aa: CSALEFQDRGRGNTEAFF
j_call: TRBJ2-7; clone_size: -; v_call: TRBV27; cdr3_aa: CASSFGAGSHYEQYF
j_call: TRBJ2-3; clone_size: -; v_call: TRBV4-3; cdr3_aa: CASSQDNRRAEATDTQYF
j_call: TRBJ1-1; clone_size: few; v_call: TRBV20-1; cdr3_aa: CSATQDRKAFF
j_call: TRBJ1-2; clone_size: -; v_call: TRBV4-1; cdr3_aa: CASSQDRFQGGAGHYGYTF
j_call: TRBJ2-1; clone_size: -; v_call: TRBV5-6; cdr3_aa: CASSFRNEQFF
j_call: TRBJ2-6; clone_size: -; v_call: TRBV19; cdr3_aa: CASSIVSSGANVLTF
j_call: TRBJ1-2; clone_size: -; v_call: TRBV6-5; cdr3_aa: CASSSNTGVYGYTF
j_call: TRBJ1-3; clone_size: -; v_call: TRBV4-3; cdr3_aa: CASSQGRGEAGNTIYF
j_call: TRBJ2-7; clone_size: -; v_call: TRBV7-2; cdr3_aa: CASSSHWQGHEQYF
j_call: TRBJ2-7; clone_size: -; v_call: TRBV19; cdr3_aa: CASSIRGGLSYEQYF
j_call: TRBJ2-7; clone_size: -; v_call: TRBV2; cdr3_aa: CASRGQGTYEQYF
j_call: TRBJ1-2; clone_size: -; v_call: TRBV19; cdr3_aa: CASSIGGGANYGYTF
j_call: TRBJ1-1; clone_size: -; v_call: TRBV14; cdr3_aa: CASSQEEYTEAFF
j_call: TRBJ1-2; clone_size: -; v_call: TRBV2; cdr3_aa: CASSEIRQTAEGYTF
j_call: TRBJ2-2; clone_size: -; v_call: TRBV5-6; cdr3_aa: CASSFQGGELFF
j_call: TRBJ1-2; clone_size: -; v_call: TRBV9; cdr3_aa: CASSVARVDYGYTF
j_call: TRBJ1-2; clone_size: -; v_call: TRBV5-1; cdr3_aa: CASSLGGTDYGYTF
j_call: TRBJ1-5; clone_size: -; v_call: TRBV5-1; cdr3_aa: CASRRDPWTGSNQPQHF
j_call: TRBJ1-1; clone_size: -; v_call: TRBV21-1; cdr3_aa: CASSPRQGVNTEAFF
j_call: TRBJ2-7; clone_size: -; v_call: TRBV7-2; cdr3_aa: CASSWGRGGLGEQYF
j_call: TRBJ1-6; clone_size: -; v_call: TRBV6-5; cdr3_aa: CASSTDRATNSPLHF
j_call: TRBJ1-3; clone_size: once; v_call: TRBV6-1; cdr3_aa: CASSEVYSGNTIYF
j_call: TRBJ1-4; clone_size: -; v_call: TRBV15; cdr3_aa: CATSRGYGDGEKLFF
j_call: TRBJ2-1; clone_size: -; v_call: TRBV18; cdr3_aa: CASSPGTSAYNEQFF